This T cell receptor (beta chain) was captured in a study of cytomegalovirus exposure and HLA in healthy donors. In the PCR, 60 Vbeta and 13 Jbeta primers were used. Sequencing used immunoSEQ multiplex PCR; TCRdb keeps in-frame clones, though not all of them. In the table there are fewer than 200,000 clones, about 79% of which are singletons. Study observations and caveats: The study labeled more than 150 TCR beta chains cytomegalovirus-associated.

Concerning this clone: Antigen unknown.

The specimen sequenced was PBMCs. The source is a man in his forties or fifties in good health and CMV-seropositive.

CDR3 nucleotides: TGTGCCAGCAGTCGCCTAGCGGGAGGGGGAAACACCGGGGAGCTGTTTTTT. It translates to CASSRLAGGGNTGELFF. The chain joins TRBV27 to TRBJ2-2; TRBD2 matches at 12 bases. The CDR3 spans 17 residues. V dropped 5 bases and J dropped 2; count of bases not matched to a gene: 6. Germline CDR1 reads MNHEY; CDR2 reads SMNVEV (reference sequence).